The T cell receptor beta chain described here comes from a study of T cells in pancreatic ductal adenocarcinoma. TCRdb keeps only in-frame clones here, not all; method: immunoSEQ multiplex PCR. The sample contains roughly 100,000 clones, 90% to 95% of which appear only once. V lost 2 bases, J lost 7 bases, and 3 bases stayed unmatched. Looked up from germline, CDR1 is MGHRA and CDR2 is YSYEKL. The CDR3 runs 14 residues. Surgery without prior neoadjuvant therapy was the treatment of the selected pancreatic ductal adenocarcinoma patients. Study outcomes and limitations: Compared with tumor, blood showed more total productive templates and about 8-fold more clonotypes.

About this clone: Its antigen is not known.

The specimen sequenced was PBMCs. This TCR was sampled from a human donor with pancreatic ductal adenocarcinoma. This chain links TRBV4-1 with TRBJ1-4, with 8 bases fitting TRBD1. This CDR3 is CASSQPDRGEKLFF. CDR3 sequence (DNA): TGCGCCAGCAGCCAACCCGACAGGGGTGAAAAACTGTTTTTT.